This T cell receptor beta chain was sequenced in a study of T cell responses to AZD1222 COVID-19 vaccine. The overall study: Second-dose timings of about 4 or about 12 weeks were pooled. Findings and limits, study-wide: Seropositive at baseline were only a handful of AZD1222 recipients. Unmutated regions of variants are reportedly targeted by nearly half of spike-specific TCRs. Rises in breadth and depth of Spike-specific TCRs came after two AZD1222 doses.

TCRdb's table, derived via immunoSEQ multiplex PCR, lists solely in-frame clones and lacks some. The table has about 100,000 clones, more than 70% seen once. This clone was recorded once. Its antigen is still unknown. CDR3 size: 13 residues. Germline lookup yields CDR1 SGHTA and CDR2 FQGNSA. V was clipped by 3 bases and J by 0 bases, with 6 bases between them. This sample comprised peripheral blood, obtained on day 0 of AZD1222 vaccination. The chain has TRBV7-2 and TRBJ2-7; the D is unclear. This sequence originates from an adult in good health. CDR3 nucleotides: TGTGCCAGCAGCTTGGCGACCTCCTACGAGCAGTACTTC. Translation: CASSLATSYEQYF.